This passage covers 14 T cell receptor beta chains from one sample sequenced in a study of T cells in Graves' hyperthyroidism and ophthalmopathy. RNA transcripts served as the template for amplifying TCR beta CDR3 regions. HTBI primers drove first-round RT-PCR of the TCR CDR3. TCRdb used MiXCR to reprocess the multiplex PCR reads, holding one entry per CDR3 protein. In the table there are under 250,000 distinct CDR3 sequences, 24% of which are singletons. Sequenced: blood. These receptors all come from a woman between 35 and 50 years old with Graves' ophthalmopathy.

Many counts were recorded for this clonotype. The chain links TRBV12-3 or TRBV12-4 to TRBJ2-2; the D is unclear. CDR3 length: 13 residues. Deletions cut 7 bases from V and 3 bases from J, with 9 bases between. In DNA form, the CDR3 reads TGTGCCAGCACGGGCGGTTACACCGGGGAGCTGTTTTTT. Translating gives CASTGGYTGELFF.

This clonotype has at least ten counts. The rearrangement links TRBV6-1 to TRBJ1-5; weak D call: TRBD1 (5 bases). The CDR3 runs 14 residues. V was trimmed by 1 base and J by 1 base, leaving 5 bases between them. The germline CDR1 and CDR2 sequences are MNHNS and SASEGT. The CDR3 protein is CASSEGDSNQPQHF. The CDR3 coding sequence is TGTGCCAGCAGTGAAGGGGACAGCAATCAGCCCCAGCATTTT.

V is TRBV4-3 and J is TRBJ1-2; unclear D gene. CDR1 is LGHNA, CDR2 YSLEER, per germline. CDR3 length: 15 residues. V was pared by 1 base and J by 4 bases, with 13 bases between. In nucleotides, the CDR3 is TGCGCCAGCAGCCAAGGGACTACCGAGATCTATGGCTACACCTTC. It yields the protein CASSQGTTEIYGYTF.

This clonotype appeared many times. CDR3 sequence: CAWSVKTGMGNQPQHF. As DNA, the CDR3 is TGTGCCTGGAGTGTAAAGACAGGGATGGGCAATCAGCCCCAGCATTTT. The chain uses TRBV30 and TRBJ1-5; 7 nucleotides match TRBD1. CDR1 and CDR2 (germline): GTSNPN, SVGIG (reference sequence). V lost 0 bases to trimming and J lost 2 bases; unmatched junction nucleotides: 7. The CDR3 contains 16 residues.

The chain links TRBV2 to TRBJ2-7, with 13 nucleotides matching TRBD2. The trim removed 4 bases at V and 3 bases at J, leaving 6 bases unmatched. Germline loops: CDR1 SNHLY, CDR2 FYNNEI. The CDR3 is 16 residues long. The DNA for the CDR3 is TGTGCCAGCAGTGGCACTAGCGGGAGGGCCAACTACGAGCAGTACTTC. Amino acid sequence: CASSGTSGRANYEQYF.

J is TRBJ2-5 and V is TRBV7-2; a possible D gene is TRBD2 (5 bases). Trimming removed 1 base from V and 5 bases from J, with 8 bases in between. This CDR3 is 13 amino acids long. Per germline, CDR1 SGHTA and CDR2 FQGNSA. This CDR3 reads CASSLERAETQYF. DNA for the CDR3: TGTGCCAGCAGCTTAGAGAGGGCGGAGACCCAGTACTTC. Full variable domain (remainder filled in from reference TRBV7-2 and TRBJ2-5): GAGVSQSPSNKVTEKGKDVELRCDPISGHTALYWYRQSLGQGLEFLIYFQGNSAPDKSGLPSDRFSAERTGGSVSTLTIQRTQQEDSAVYLCASSLERAETQYFGPGTRLLVL.

At least ten counts were recorded for this clonotype. This chain uses TRBV29-1 with TRBJ2-7; D is ambiguous. Germline V gene data show CDR1 as SQVTM and CDR2 as ANQGSEA. CDR3 length: 12 residues. Deletions cut 4 bases from V and 0 bases from J, with 7 bases between. CDR3 sequence reads: CSVGTYSYEQYF. The CDR3 DNA reads as TGCAGCGTTGGAACCTACTCCTACGAGCAGTACTTC.

The J gene is TRBJ1-2, the V gene TRBV29-1; D not resolved. The CDR3 extends over 12 amino acids. Trimming shortened V by 6 bases and J by 0 bases, and 8 bases separated the two germline ends. Germline CDR1 and CDR2: SQVTM and ANQGSEA. CDR3 bases: TGCAGCGTGCGGCGATCTAACTATGGCTACACCTTC. It is translated as CSVRRSNYGYTF. The complete variable domain, with remaining parts taken from reference TRBV29-1 and TRBJ1-2, reads SAVISQKPSRDICQRGTSLTIQCQVDSQVTMMFWYRQQPGQSLTLIATANQGSEATYESGFVIDKFPISRPNLTFSTLTVSNMSPEDSSIYLCSVRRSNYGYTFGSGTRLTVV.

As concerns this clonotype: The junction departs from germline at one end; a sequencing error may be responsible. The V gene is TRBV7-8, the J gene TRBJ1-1, with TRBD1 as a possible D gene (6 bases). There are 12 residues in the CDR3. Germline loops: CDR1 SGHVS, CDR2 FQNEAQ. The CDR3 DNA is TGTGCCAGCATCCAGGGGAAAACTGAAGCTTGCTTT. The encoded protein is CASIQGKTEACF.

Comment on this clonotype: Since a much larger clone is just one base distant, this may be a read error. The chain joins TRBV5-1 to TRBJ2-2; D possibly corresponds to TRBD2 (5 bases). Germline V gene sequence: CDR1 SGHRS, CDR2 YFSETQ. This CDR3 contains 17 residues. V lost 2 bases, J lost 2 bases, and 16 bases lay in between. In nucleotides, the CDR3 is TGCGCCAGCAGCTTCCTCGTGGGCGGGCCTAACACCGGGGAGCTGTTTTTT. It yields the protein CASSFLVGGPNTGELFF.

This clonotype is deemed medium-sized. CDR3 in amino acids: CASSPMTGGRNTIYF. The DNA for the CDR3 is TGTGCCAGCAGTCCTATGACAGGGGGCAGAAACACCATATATTTT. V gene TRBV6-6 combines with J gene TRBJ1-3, with TRBD1 matching over 10 bases. CDR1 and CDR2 from the germline V gene are MNHNY and SVGAGI (reference sequence). Trimming took 5 bases from V and 5 from J; bases not matched to a gene: 6. CDR3 size: 15 residues.

This clonotype was observed at least ten times. One junction end does not reproduce the germline sequence, and a read error may be involved. The chain is built from TRBV6-1 and TRBJ2-7; no clear D. Germline V CDR1 and CDR2: MNHNS, SASEGT. There are 14 residues in the CDR3. As DNA, the CDR3 is TGTGCCAGCAGAGAAGACGGCACCTCCTACGAGCAGTACTTC. It encodes CASREDGTSYEQYF.

This clonotype was recorded at least ten times. The chain combines TRBV5-1 with TRBJ2-4, with D uncertain. Trimming pared 0 bases from V and 2 bases from J, leaving 9 bases between. The CDR3 has 15 amino acids. CDR1 is SGHRS and CDR2 is YFSETQ in the germline V gene. CDR3 sequence (DNA): TGCGCCAGCAGCTTGGACTACTCCTCCAAAAACATTCAGTACTTC. The encoded protein is CASSLDYSSKNIQYF.

In the case of this clonotype: Sequence at one end of the junction differs from germline and may be a read error. This sequence joins TRBV30 and TRBJ1-6; D is possibly TRBD1 (6 bases). The CDR3 sequence is 14 residues long. The germline V gene has CDR1 GTSNPN and CDR2 SVGIG (reference sequence). The CDR3 sequence is CAWHRGATGSALHF. The CDR3, as DNA: TGTGCCTGGCATCGGGGGGCGACGGGTTCAGCCCTCCACTTT.